Following are 29 T cell receptor beta chains from one sample sequenced in a study of T cells in Graves' hyperthyroidism and ophthalmopathy. Template material for amplifying TCR beta CDR3 regions consisted of RNA transcripts. HTBI primers were employed in a first-round RT-PCR of the TCR CDR3. Using its own MiXCR run on the multiplex PCR reads, TCRdb lists one record per CDR3 protein. This table has 450,000 to 600,000 distinct CDR3 sequences, around 13% appearing once. The source material was blood. The receptors here all came from a woman aged 40 to 50 with Graves' hyperthyroidism.

This clonotype was detected a few times. This rearrangement joins TRBV5-1 to TRBJ2-1, with D perhaps matching TRBD2 (5 bases). Germline CDR1 reads SGHRS; CDR2 reads YFSETQ. V was cut by 0 bases and J by 6 bases, with 13 bases left in between. This CDR3 comprises 15 residues. Here the CDR3 DNA reads TGCGCCAGCAGCTTGGGGCTAGCAGAATGCAATGAGCAGTTCTTC. Translated, it gives CASSLGLAECNEQFF.

The table lists this clonotype with many counts. The chain employs TRBV20-1 and TRBJ2-3; maybe TRBD2 (5 bases). The CDR3 spans 14 residues. The germline V gene has CDR1 DFQATT and CDR2 SNEGSKA (reference sequence). V was pared by 2 bases and J by 5 bases, with 14 bases between. The CDR3 DNA reads TGCAGTGCTAGACTTCTTAACGCGGGAGATACGCAGTATTTT. It specifies CSARLLNAGDTQYF.

The J gene is TRBJ2-3, the V gene TRBV20-1; D possibly corresponds to TRBD2 (6 bases). CDR1 is DFQATT, CDR2 SNEGSKA, per germline (reference sequence). The V gene lost 1 base and the J gene lost 1 base, with 18 bases spanning the gap. The CDR3 sequence is 17 residues long. In DNA form, the CDR3 reads TGCAGTGCTAGAGCCACCTGGGGCGGGGCTGGCACAGATACGCAGTATTTT. Its translation is CSARATWGGAGTDTQYF.

The sample holds many counts of this clonotype. The chain is built from TRBV6-1 and TRBJ2-7; the match to TRBD1 covers 8 bases. The J segment lost 4 bases and the V segment lost 7 bases, leaving 9 bases of the junction unmatched. Per the germline V gene, CDR1 is MNHNS and CDR2 is SASEGT. This CDR3 is built from 14 residues. This chain's CDR3 is CASTQVQGAYEQYF. Written as DNA, the CDR3 is TGTGCCAGCACCCAAGTCCAGGGGGCGTACGAGCAGTACTTC.

This clonotype has a count of ten or more. This chain links TRBV13 with TRBJ2-7; 9 nucleotides line up with TRBD2. The germline V gene encodes CDR1 PRHDT and CDR2 FYEKMQ (reference sequence). The CDR3 has 15 residues. The V segment lost 6 bases and the J segment 2 bases; nucleotides outside the gene matches: 8. The CDR3 loop reads CASSQGPSGTYEQYF. DNA for the CDR3: TGTGCCAGCAGTCAAGGGCCTAGCGGGACCTACGAGCAGTACTTC.

The chain links TRBV5-6 to TRBJ1-5; D perhaps matches TRBD1 (5 bases). In germline, CDR1 is SGHDT, CDR2 YYEEEE. V was pared by 0 bases and J by 6 bases, with 10 bases between. This CDR3 comprises 14 residues. Here the CDR3 DNA reads TGTGCCAGCAGCTTGGGCAGTAGGGGTCAGCCCCAGCATTTT. Translated: CASSLGSRGQPQHF.

This clonotype has a count of ten or more. This chain uses TRBV18 with TRBJ1-4; D is ambiguous. Germline assignment: CDR1 KGHSH and CDR2 LQKENI. Trimming cost V 0 bases and J 0 bases, with 8 bases left between them. This CDR3 region has 16 residues. The CDR3 region is CASSPPNFATNEKLFF. CDR3 bases: TGTGCCAGCTCACCACCGAATTTTGCAACTAATGAAAAACTGTTTTTT.

This clonotype was picked up a small number of times. The V call is TRBV6-6, the J call TRBJ2-1; D uncertain. The germline V gene has CDR1 MNHNY and CDR2 SVGAGI (reference sequence). The CDR3 loop spans 14 amino acids. Deletions cut 0 bases from V and 9 bases from J, with 12 bases between. The CDR3 protein is CASSYSSSGGEQFF. In nucleotides, the CDR3 is TGTGCCAGCAGTTACTCGTCCAGTGGCGGTGAGCAGTTCTTC.

This clonotype was found a few times. The rearrangement joins TRBV6-5 to TRBJ2-1; 7 nucleotides line up with TRBD2. The germline gives CDR1 MNHEY, CDR2 SVGAGI. The J segment lost 4 bases and the V segment lost 2 bases, leaving 11 bases of the junction unmatched. The CDR3 loop spans 17 amino acids. The CDR3 loop is CASSYPLSGKSYNEQFF. Written as DNA, the CDR3 is TGTGCCAGCAGTTACCCTTTAAGCGGGAAATCATACAATGAGCAGTTCTTC.

This clonotype appeared a few times. Given a much more abundant clone one base away, this may be a read error. This chain connects TRBV20-1 to TRBJ2-3, with 7 bases matching TRBD2. The junction had 16 bases not matched to a gene; V was cut back by 7 bases and J by 9 bases. CDR1 is DFQATT and CDR2 is SNEGSKA in the germline V gene (reference sequence). The CDR3 runs 14 residues. The CDR3 loop reads CSVLKASGFETQYF. As DNA, the CDR3 is TGCAGTGTTCTGAAGGCTAGCGGATTTGAAACGCAGTATTTT.

The chain is built from TRBV5-1 and TRBJ2-7, with unresolved D. Between the trimmed V and J ends, which lost 2 bases and 2 bases, there was a span of 17 bases. This CDR3 contains 16 residues. Germline lookup yields CDR1 SGHRS and CDR2 YFSETQ. The CDR3 protein is CASSLLGPFAAYEQYF. DNA for the CDR3: TGCGCCAGCAGCTTACTCGGACCCTTTGCCGCCTACGAGCAGTACTTC. Full variable domain (remainder filled in from reference TRBV5-1 and TRBJ2-7): KAGVTQTPRYLIKTRGQQVTLSCSPISGHRSVSWYQQTPGQGLQFLFEYFSETQRNKGNFPGRFSGRQFSNSRSEMNVSTLELGDSALYLCASSLLGPFAAYEQYFGPGTRLTVT.

This clonotype has a count of ten or more. The chain is built from TRBV7-9 and TRBJ2-5; TRBD2 agrees at 11 bases. J gave up 4 bases and V 5 bases, and 12 bases lay outside the gene matches. Germline CDR1 SEHNR, CDR2 FQNEAQ (reference sequence). The CDR3 totals 17 residues. As DNA, the CDR3 is TGTGCCAGCAGCAAAGAGGCCGGGACTAGCGGTGGAGAGACCCAGTACTTC. This translates into CASSKEAGTSGGETQYF.

The table lists this clonotype with many counts. This chain uses TRBV5-6 with TRBJ1-2; D is possibly TRBD1 (6 bases). CDR1 and CDR2 (germline): SGHDT, YYEEEE. This CDR3 spans 13 amino acids. Trimming left V 0 bases short and J 8 bases short, with 11 bases between. CDR3 nucleotides: TGTGCCAGCAGCTTGGGACAGGTTGAGGGCTACACCTTC. As protein: CASSLGQVEGYTF.

This clonotype was recorded many times. This chain connects TRBV28 to TRBJ2-7; a possible D gene is TRBD2 (6 bases). V gave up 2 bases and J gave up 4 bases, with 12 bases separating them. CDR1 and CDR2 from the germline V gene are MDHEN and SYDVKM. The CDR3 sequence is 14 residues long. The chain's CDR3 is CASSLRGRSYEQYF. The DNA for the CDR3 is TGTGCCAGCAGTTTACGGGGGAGGTCTTACGAGCAGTACTTC. Full variable domain (missing parts from reference TRBV28 and TRBJ2-7): DVKVTQSSRYLVKRTGEKVFLECVQDMDHENMFWYRQDPGLGLRLIYFSYDVKMKEKGDIPEGYSVSREKKERFSLILESASTNQTSMYLCASSLRGRSYEQYFGPGTRLTVT.

This chain connects TRBV19 to TRBJ2-5; 9 nucleotides agree with TRBD1. Germline V lookup: CDR1 LNHDA, CDR2 SQIVND (reference sequence). This CDR3 has 14 residues. The V segment lost 4 bases and the J segment 5 bases; nucleotides outside the gene matches: 5. As DNA, the CDR3 is TGTGCCAGTAGTACCTTGGACAGGGGCGAGACCCAGTACTTC. Its protein is CASSTLDRGETQYF.

This clonotype was counted at least ten times. This sequence joins TRBV7-9 and TRBJ1-1; 10 nucleotides agree with TRBD1. The trim removed 5 bases at V and 4 bases at J, leaving 4 bases unmatched. This CDR3 contains 14 residues. Germline V lookup: CDR1 SEHNR, CDR2 FQNEAQ (reference sequence). Here the CDR3 reads CASSGGQGITEAFF. In nucleotides, the CDR3 is TGTGCCAGCAGCGGGGGACAGGGGATCACTGAAGCTTTCTTT. The full variable domain, rest sourced from reference TRBV7-9 and TRBJ1-1, is DTGVSQNPRHKITKRGQNVTFRCDPISEHNRLYWYRQTLGQGPEFLTYFQNEAQLEKSRLLSDRFSAERPKGSFSTLEIQRTEQGDSAMYLCASSGGQGITEAFFGQGTRLTVV.

The CDR3 loop reads CASSLSWDRSRGYTF. In DNA form, the CDR3 reads TGTGCCAGCAGTTTATCGTGGGACCGGTCGAGGGGCTACACCTTC. The J gene is TRBJ1-2, the V gene TRBV28; TRBD1 might be the D (5 bases). This CDR3 contains 15 residues. CDR1 is MDHEN, CDR2 SYDVKM, per germline. V gave up 1 base and J gave up 8 bases, with 17 bases separating them.

This clonotype turned up a few times. The chain has TRBV29-1 and TRBJ2-5, with 10 bases lining up with TRBD1. Germline-derived CDR1 and CDR2 are SQVTM and ANQGSEA. V was pared by 4 bases and J by 4 bases, with 12 bases of the junction left unmatched. The CDR3 has 16 amino acids. The CDR3 DNA reads as TGCAGCGTTGGCCGGGGGGGACAGGGGAGAGGAGAGACCCAGTACTTC. As protein: CSVGRGGQGRGETQYF.

This clonotype was counted only a few times. J is TRBJ2-7 and V is TRBV4-1; 7 bases match TRBD1. Trimming at V came to 0 bases and at J to 5 bases, leaving 7 bases not matched to a gene. This CDR3 is built from 15 residues. The germline V gene has CDR1 MGHRA and CDR2 YSYEKL. The CDR3 loop is CASSQDINRGDEQYF. Written as DNA, the CDR3 is TGCGCCAGCAGCCAAGATATCAACAGGGGTGACGAGCAGTACTTC.

The chain joins TRBV5-1 to TRBJ2-2; the match to TRBD1 covers 7 bases. There are 14 residues in the CDR3. After removal of 0 bases from V and 7 bases from J, the junction contained 3 bases not matched to a gene. Germline CDR1 is SGHRS and CDR2 is YFSETQ. CDR3 region: CASSLVGGHGELFF. The CDR3 DNA is TGCGCCAGCAGCTTGGTAGGGGGCCACGGGGAGCTGTTTTTT. The full variable domain, rest sourced from reference TRBV5-1 and TRBJ2-2, is KAGVTQTPRYLIKTRGQQVTLSCSPISGHRSVSWYQQTPGQGLQFLFEYFSETQRNKGNFPGRFSGRQFSNSRSEMNVSTLELGDSALYLCASSLVGGHGELFFGEGSRLTVL.

This clonotype appeared many times. This sequence joins TRBV12-3 or TRBV12-4 and TRBJ1-5; no clear D gene. Trimming took 5 bases from V and 1 from J, leaving 6 bases between them. The CDR3 length is 13 residues. Here the CDR3 reads CASSPRSNQPQHF. The CDR3, as DNA: TGTGCCAGCAGTCCCCGGAGCAATCAGCCCCAGCATTTT.

This clonotype appeared once. This clone may be a read error of a much larger clone one base away. The V and J genes are TRBV7-2 and TRBJ2-6; no definite D call. Deletions cut 5 bases from V and 7 bases from J, with 18 bases between. Looked up from germline, CDR1 is SGHTA and CDR2 is FQGNSA. The CDR3 consists of 16 residues. This CDR3 reads CASSIDRSLGANVLTF. The CDR3 DNA reads as TGTGCCAGCAGCATCGACCGGTCTCTGGGAGCCAACGTCCTGACTTTC.

This clonotype was counted ten times or more. This chain joins TRBV24-1 and TRBJ2-5; the D gene is possibly TRBD2 (6 bases). V was clipped by 2 bases and J by 0 bases, with 12 bases between them. Germline values: CDR1 KGHDR, CDR2 SFDVKD. This CDR3 has 16 amino acids. CDR3 protein: CATSDWGERDQETQYF. The CDR3 bases are TGTGCCACCAGTGATTGGGGGGAGAGGGACCAAGAGACCCAGTACTTC.

J is TRBJ2-1 and V is TRBV19, with 11 nucleotides matching TRBD2. This CDR3 is 15 amino acids long. J lost 7 bases, V lost 3 bases, and 5 bases had no gene match. Germline V lookup: CDR1 LNHDA, CDR2 SQIVND (reference sequence). The CDR3 loop is CASSIGTSGVNEQFF. The CDR3 nucleotides read TGTGCCAGTAGTATCGGGACTAGCGGAGTGAATGAGCAGTTCTTC.

The chain has TRBV20-1 and TRBJ1-1; D gene uncertain. In germline, CDR1 is DFQATT, CDR2 SNEGSKA (reference sequence). Trimming cost V 0 bases and J 5 bases, with 13 bases left between them. This CDR3 comprises 14 residues. CDR3 DNA sequence: TGCAGTGCTAGAGAACAGAGGAGACGGACTGAAGCTTTCTTT. Encoded protein: CSAREQRRRTEAFF.

The chain carries TRBV5-1 and TRBJ2-5, with 7 bases aligning to TRBD1. Per germline, CDR1 SGHRS and CDR2 YFSETQ. The trim removed 5 bases at V and 3 bases at J, leaving 4 bases unmatched. This CDR3 comprises 13 residues. The CDR3 is CASSDRAKETQYF. In DNA form, the CDR3 reads TGCGCCAGCAGTGACAGGGCCAAAGAGACCCAGTACTTC.

The table lists this clonotype with many counts. This chain uses TRBV7-8 with TRBJ2-1; 9 positions agree with TRBD2. Germline-derived CDR1 and CDR2 are SGHVS and FQNEAQ. CDR3 length: 16 residues. Losses at the gene ends were 2 bases for V and 4 bases for J; bases not matched to a gene: 6. The CDR3 loop reads CASSLFKLAGYNEQFF. CDR3 coding DNA: TGTGCCAGCAGCTTATTTAAACTAGCGGGTTACAATGAGCAGTTCTTC.

The sample holds many counts of this clonotype. This chain joins TRBV7-9 and TRBJ2-1; D uncertain. V lost 5 bases, J lost 5 bases, and 10 bases lay in between. In germline, CDR1 is SEHNR, CDR2 FQNEAQ (reference sequence). This CDR3 contains 13 residues. CDR3 sequence (DNA): TGTGCCAGCAGCCAGCGCAACGACAATGAGCAGTTCTTC. This translates into CASSQRNDNEQFF.

In its sample, this clonotype was seen many times. The V call is TRBV5-1, the J call TRBJ1-1; weak D call: TRBD1 (6 bases). Looked up from germline, CDR1 is SGHRS and CDR2 is YFSETQ. CDR3 size: 15 residues. Deletions cut 4 bases from V and 4 bases from J, with 17 bases between. The CDR3: CASSGQLQGSTEAFF. Here the CDR3 DNA reads TGCGCCAGCAGCGGACAATTACAGGGTAGCACTGAAGCTTTCTTT.